A selection of T cell receptor beta chains follows, all from one sample in a study of blood T cell repertoires in COVID-19. This table comes from immunoSEQ multiplex PCR, and its TCRdb copy is limited to in-frame clones, with some not included. The top ten hold about 8% of the sample, which has roughly 140,000 clones, roughly four fifths seen once. Sequenced: peripheral blood. These receptor sequences come from a human donor in a cohort sampled during active COVID-19. Both conserved end residues are part of each CDR3. The order of the fields is V gene, D gene, clone size, J gene, CDR3 protein, CDR3 DNA. A D gene is named only where the DNA matches it firmly. The size field is filled for only some rows; it gives once, few, many or a size class.

>TRBV19|.|.|TRBJ1-5
CASSNLRQANQPQHF
TGTGCCAGTAGTAATCTTCGACAGGCGAATCAGCCCCAGCATTTT
>TRBV7-9|TRBD1|.|TRBJ1-1
CASSLGQGASTEAFF
TGTGCCAGCAGCTTGGGACAGGGGGCGAGTACTGAAGCTTTCTTT
>TRBV5-1|.|.|TRBJ2-4
CASSRLGTENIQYF
TGCGCCAGCAGCCGACTAGGGACAGAAAACATTCAGTACTTC
>TRBV27|TRBD1|.|TRBJ2-2
CASSAGTGRNTGELFF
TGTGCCAGCAGTGCCGGGACAGGGCGTAACACCGGGGAGCTGTTTTTT
>TRBV19|.|.|TRBJ2-4
CASSMTPLAKNIQYF
TGTGCCAGTAGTATGACTCCGCTAGCCAAAAACATTCAGTACTTC
>TRBV5-6|.|.|TRBJ1-2
CASSLGGNYGYTF
TGTGCCAGCAGCTTGGGAGGAAACTATGGCTACACCTTC
>TRBV5-1|TRBD2|.|TRBJ2-7
CASSPAGGAYEQYF
TGCGCCAGCAGCCCGGCGGGGGGCGCTTACGAGCAGTACTTC
>TRBV3-1/TRBV3-2|.|.|TRBJ2-7
CASSQDTSRAYEQYF
TGTGCCAGCAGCCAAGATACGAGTAGAGCCTACGAGCAGTACTTC
>TRBV24-1|.|.|TRBJ2-6
CATSDSPAAGANVLTF
TGTGCCACCAGTGATTCCCCAGCGGCTGGGGCCAACGTCCTGACTTTC
>TRBV3-1/TRBV3-2|TRBD1|.|TRBJ2-7
CASSPRGQSEQYF
TGTGCCAGCAGCCCGAGGGGGCAGAGCGAGCAGTACTTC
>TRBV5-5|.|once|TRBJ1-6
CASSLAGQGYSPLHF
TGTGCCAGCAGCTTGGCAGGGCAAGGGTATTCACCCCTCCACTTT
>TRBV5-1|TRBD1|.|TRBJ1-1
CASSVQRFGQGAVNTEAFF
TGCGCCAGCAGCGTACAACGCTTCGGACAGGGGGCCGTGAACACTGAAGCTTTCTTT
>TRBV29-1|.|.|TRBJ2-5
CSVGGSQETQYF
TGCAGCGTTGGTGGCTCCCAAGAGACCCAGTACTTC
>TRBV7-8|.|once|TRBJ1-1
CASSLFPGRNTEAFF
TGTGCCAGCAGCTTATTCCCGGGAAGGAACACTGAAGCTTTCTTT
>TRBV11-2|.|few|TRBJ2-2
CASSRRGGGELFF
TGTGCCAGCAGCCGTCGGGGTGGCGGGGAGCTGTTTTTT
>TRBV28|TRBD1|.|TRBJ1-2
CASSLEGGRGYTF
TGTGCCAGCAGTTTGGAAGGGGGCAGGGGCTACACCTTC
>TRBV18|.|.|TRBJ1-1
CASSPGEGRTEAFF
TGTGCCAGCTCCCCCGGGGAGGGTAGGACTGAAGCTTTCTTT
>TRBV6-5|.|.|TRBJ2-2
CASRSSGTGELFF
TGTGCCAGCAGATCTTCAGGGACCGGGGAGCTGTTTTTT
>TRBV6-5|.|.|TRBJ1-1
CASRDTLVNTEAFF
TGTGCCAGCAGGGACACACTGGTGAACACTGAAGCTTTCTTT
>TRBV5-1|TRBD2|.|TRBJ2-2
CASSYGLAGASNTGELFF
TGCGCCAGCAGCTACGGACTAGCGGGGGCTTCGAACACCGGGGAGCTGTTTTTT
>TRBV7-2|TRBD2|.|TRBJ2-2
CASSLATLAGGRTGELFF
TGTGCCAGCAGCTTGGCCACCCTAGCGGGGGGGCGAACCGGGGAGCTGTTTTTT
>TRBV7-6|TRBD1|.|TRBJ2-7
CASSLSQGGYEQYF
TGTGCCAGCAGCTTATCACAGGGGGGCTACGAGCAGTACTTC